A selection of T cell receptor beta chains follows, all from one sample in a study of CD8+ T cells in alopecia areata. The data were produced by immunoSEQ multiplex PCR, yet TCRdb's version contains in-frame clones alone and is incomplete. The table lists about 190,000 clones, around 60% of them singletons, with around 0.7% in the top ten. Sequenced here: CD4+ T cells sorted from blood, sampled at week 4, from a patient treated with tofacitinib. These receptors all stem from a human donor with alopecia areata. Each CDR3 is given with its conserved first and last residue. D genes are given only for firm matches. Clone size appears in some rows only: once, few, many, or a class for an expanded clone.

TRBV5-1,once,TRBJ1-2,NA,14,TGCGCCAGCAGCTTTGATCGTTGGGATTTTGGCTACACCTTC,CASSFDRWDFGYTF
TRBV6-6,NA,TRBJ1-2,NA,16,TGTGCCAGCAGCCCAGCGCTACCGGGTCCCCTGGATGGCTACACCTTC,CASSPALPGPLDGYTF
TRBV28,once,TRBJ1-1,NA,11,TGTGCCAGCAGTTTGTCCGTGGAGGCTTTCTTT,CASSLSVEAFF
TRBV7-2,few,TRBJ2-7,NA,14,TGTGCCAGCAGCTCCCGGACCGGCGGGTACGAGCAGTACTTC,CASSSRTGGYEQYF
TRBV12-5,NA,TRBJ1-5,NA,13,TGTGCTAGTGGTTTGCCCCGGAGGGAGCCCCAGCATTTT,CASGLPRREPQHF
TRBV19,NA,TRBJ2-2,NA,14,TGTGCCAGTAGTACGAAACTAAACACCGGGGAGCTGTTTTTT,CASSTKLNTGELFF
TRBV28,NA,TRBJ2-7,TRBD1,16,TGTGCCAGCAGTTTACCGGGACAGACAATCTACTACGAGCAGTACTTC,CASSLPGQTIYYEQYF
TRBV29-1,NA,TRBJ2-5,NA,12,TGCAGCGTTGAGAACGGAAAAGAGACCCAGTACTTC,CSVENGKETQYF
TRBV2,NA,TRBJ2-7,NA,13,TGTGCCAGCACGTCTGGGTTCTTCGACGAGCAGTACTTC,CASTSGFFDEQYF
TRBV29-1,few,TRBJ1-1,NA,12,TGCAGCGTCCAAACAGGGAACACTGAAGCTTTCTTT,CSVQTGNTEAFF
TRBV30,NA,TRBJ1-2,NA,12,TGTGCCTGGAGTACAGGGAACTATGGCTACACCTTC,CAWSTGNYGYTF
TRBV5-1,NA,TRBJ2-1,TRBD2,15,TGCGCCAGCAGCTTGAGGACTAGCGGAGGCAATGAGCAGTTCTTC,CASSLRTSGGNEQFF
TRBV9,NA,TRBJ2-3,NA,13,TGTGCCAGCAGCGTAGGGTTGGGGGATACGCAGTATTTT,CASSVGLGDTQYF
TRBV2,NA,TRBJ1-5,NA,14,TGTGCCAGCAGAGACGGGACGAGCAATCAGCCCCAGCATTTT,CASRDGTSNQPQHF
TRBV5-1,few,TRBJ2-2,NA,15,TGCGCCAGCAGCTTGACCGAGAGTCAGCCCGGGGAGCTGTTTTTT,CASSLTESQPGELFF
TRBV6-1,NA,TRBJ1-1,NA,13,TGTGCCAGCAGTGACAACCTGAACACTGAAGCTTTCTTT,CASSDNLNTEAFF
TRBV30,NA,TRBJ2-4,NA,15,TGTGCCTGGTCAGGACAGGGAGGGCCCAAAAACATTCAGTACTTC,CAWSGQGGPKNIQYF
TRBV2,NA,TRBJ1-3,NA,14,TGTGCCAGCAGTGAAACGGGGTCTGGAAACACCATATATTTT,CASSETGSGNTIYF